This T cell receptor (beta chain) originates from a study of T cell responses to AZD1222 COVID-19 vaccine (dated by TCRdb to the early 2020s). Some background on the complete study: A total of more than 230 trial participants underwent TCR sequencing, of whom some 200 had received two doses of AZD1222 and about 25 had received two doses of the MenACWY control vaccine. Trial participants were enrolled by age into subgroups of 18-55, 56-69 and 70-plus years, and about 150, 27 and 61 TCR-sequenced participants, respectively, were included in these subgroups.

The time point label corresponds to: about 28 days (+/-7) after the second vaccine dose. AZD1222 recipients given second doses at about 4 weeks or at about 12 weeks were pooled, since spike-specific TCR depth and breadth were not found to differ between the two schedules. Vaccinee samples came from UK trials COV001 and COV002, including a single-blind randomized controlled phase 2/3 trial of AZD1222 (ChAdOx1 nCoV-19) in healthy adults. Trial participant PBMC samples were collected at day 0 and day 28 after the second dose for TCRbeta chain sequencing. Trimming takes 6 bases off V and 7 bases off J; junction bases not matched to a gene: 8. Per the germline V gene, MNHEY is the CDR1 and SVGAGI is the CDR2. The CDR3 starts with the cysteine, ends with the phenylalanine, and has 14 residues. Solely the CDR3 DNA is kept, with 42 bases framed from the first base. Overall study outcomes, separate from this receptor: Reportedly, close to half of the unique spike-specific TCRs recognized epitopes lying outside the regions that are mutated in the B.1.351 and B.1.1.7 variants. The vaccine-associated CD4 TCRs covered the entire spike protein, and the dominant responses fell in regions 160-218 and 743-854. In the small 56-69-year group, the increase in depth fell short of significance, most likely because of low power. After two AZD1222 doses, spike-specific TCR breadth and depth were significantly higher than at day 0 and than in MenACWY recipients. Conclusions about previously exposed vaccinees are limited, since just five or six AZD1222 recipients were seropositive for SARS-CoV-2 at baseline. Participants were mostly white British, with more females than males. The authors suggested clonal diversity may have been underestimated. No day 14 peak-response samples were available, so repertoires were characterized only after the peak T cell response.

Note on this clone: Its antigen is currently not known. Base qualities are not provided; no much larger clone lies one nucleotide away.

The CDR3 regions of human TCRbeta chains were subjected to immunosequencing. The source study handled its data this way. TCRs in the repertoires were matched against a reference library of SARS-CoV-2-specific TCRs that had been generated with the MIRA antigen-specificity platform. Breadth was defined as the fraction of unique TCRs that were SARS-CoV-2-associated. Depth was defined as the fraction of total T cells that were SARS-CoV-2-associated. Using the MIRA data, each spike-specific TCR was assigned both to the spike region to which the TCR was reactive and to a CD4 or CD8 class. Log10-transformed breadth and depth values were compared by one-way ANOVA with Sidak's multiple comparisons tests. This is the immuneACCESS table as TCRdb keeps it, with only in-frame sequences that have V and J called. A part of the clones is gone; compared with another copy, unresolved V genes explain less than half, and the rest is unexplained. The DNA gave D and trimming, while V, J and clone size come from that table. Across this sample there are 200,000 or so clones, with about 93% seen only once. Of the sample, over 0.95% falls within the top ten clones.

The origin of this receptor is an adult who received the AZD1222 COVID-19 vaccine. Recombination connected TRBV6-5 to TRBJ1-4; 7 of the junction bases match TRBD1. This specimen consisted of peripheral blood, obtained 28 days after the second AZD1222 dose. The CDR3 loop reads CASSPGTEVEKLFF. The nucleotides read TGTGCCAGCAGCCCCGGGACAGAGGTTGAAAAACTGTTTTTT.